This entry concerns a single TCR beta chain. The sample originates from a study of T cell responses to AZD1222 COVID-19 vaccine. The repertoire was sequenced with immunoSEQ multiplex PCR; TCRdb's copy has only in-frame clones and lacks some. Altogether 70,000 to 95,000 clones are present, about nine tenths being singletons, with the ten largest covering around a tenth. Trimming pared 11 bases from V and 2 bases from J, leaving 19 bases between. Germline V gene data show CDR1 as LNHDA and CDR2 as SQIVND (reference sequence). CDR3 length: 14 amino acids. The rearrangement links TRBV19 to TRBJ2-7; D might be TRBD1 (6 bases). The sample consisted of peripheral blood, taken 28 days after the second AZD1222 dose. This TCR derives from an adult who received the AZD1222 COVID-19 vaccine. The CDR3 spells CAVHSRDNPYEQYF. CDR3 nucleotide sequence: TGTGCCGTTCACAGTAGGGACAATCCCTACGAGCAGTACTTC.